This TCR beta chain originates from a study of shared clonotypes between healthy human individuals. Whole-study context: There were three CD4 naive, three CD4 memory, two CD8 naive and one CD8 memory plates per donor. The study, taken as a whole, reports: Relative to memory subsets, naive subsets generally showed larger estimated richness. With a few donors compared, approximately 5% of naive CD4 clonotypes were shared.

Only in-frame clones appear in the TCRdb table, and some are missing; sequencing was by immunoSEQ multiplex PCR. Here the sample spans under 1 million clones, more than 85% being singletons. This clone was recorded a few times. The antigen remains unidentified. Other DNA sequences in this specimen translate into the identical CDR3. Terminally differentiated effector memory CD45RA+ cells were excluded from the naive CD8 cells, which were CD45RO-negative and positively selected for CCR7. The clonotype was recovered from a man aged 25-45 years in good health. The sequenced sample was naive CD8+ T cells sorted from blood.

CDR3 nucleotide sequence: TGTGCCAGCAGTTTGGGACTGGGCAATCAGCCCCAGCATTTT. Its protein product is CASSLGLGNQPQHF. V and J are TRBV27 and TRBJ1-5; D might be TRBD1 (5 bases). CDR1 and CDR2 (germline): MNHEY, SMNVEV (reference sequence). V gave up 3 bases and J gave up 2 bases, with 8 bases separating them. The CDR3 runs to 14 residues.